This T cell receptor (beta chain) was found in a study of CD8+CD57+ T cells in acquired aplastic anemia (dated by TCRdb to 2016 to 2019). Broadly, across the study: A mean of approximately 3 ug of DNA, ranging from about 0.17 to 30 ug, was extracted from sorted CD4+ and CD8+ cells. An average of roughly 10 million reads for CD4+ cells and roughly 11 million reads for CD8+ cells was obtained from healthy donor samples. Overall results and qualifications from the work: Between patients and healthy controls, no significant difference in CD8+ Simpson's diversity was found (P=0.060). Around 28 CD8+ CDR3 sequences were found to be shared between patients and controls, but these sequences appeared to be highly expressed in patients and within the immunodominant clones of the patients.

Genomic DNA served as template for TCR beta VDJ combination and CDR3 sequence profiling. TCR repertoire sequencing was run on an Illumina HiSeq 2000. In the paper's pipeline: Repertoires were assessed using TRBV/TRBJ rearrangement plots, CDR3 size and DJ length profiles, and Simpson's diversity index. The immunodominant clone was defined as the most abundant DNA sequence in deep sequencing data. CDR3 amino acid sequences were screened for sharing across subjects and compared with published repertoires and the VDJdb database. TCRdb's own reprocessing of the public reads used fastp at Q25 and MiXCR and kept productive beta chains. A single entry per CDR3 protein holds the most common genes and DNA from its merged rows. The V and J calls come from TCRdb's annotation, not from the publication. The sample table contains around 400,000 distinct CDR3 sequences; only one count was recorded for under 80% of them. The top ten clones comprise 3.5% to 4.5% of the sample.

TCR repertoires of sorted CD4+ and CD8+ blood T cells from severe aplastic anemia patients and healthy subjects were deep-sequenced in the study. Ficoll-Paque density gradient centrifugation was used to isolate peripheral blood mononuclear cells. Before DNA extraction, CD4+ and CD8+ T cells were sorted by FACS or by magnetic beads. To note about this clonotype: No cognate antigen has been identified for it. No quality values exist for individual bases; no much larger clone is one base distant.

Including cysteine and phenylalanine, the CDR3 has 15 amino acids. The kept DNA is CDR3 alone, 45 bases in frame from the first base. Via the germline V gene, CDR1 is ENHRY and CDR2 SYGVKD. The V end loses 6 bases and the J end loses 7 bases, and a stretch of 16 bases separates them. The chain is assembled from TRBV10-3 and TRBJ1-6, with the D gene too uncertain to name. Sequenced material: sorted CD4+, CD8+, or CD8+CD57+ T cells (not recorded which) from PBMCs. This sequence originates from a human donor in good health, serving as a control. The DNA sequence is given as TGTGCCATCAGCGAAACATCGGCGGGGAATTCACCCCTCCACTTT. Translated, this gives CAISETSAGNSPLHF.